One sample yielded the 10 T cell receptor beta chains listed below, sequenced in a study of cytomegalovirus exposure and HLA in healthy donors. 60 Vbeta and 13 Jbeta primers were used in PCR. TCRdb's table, derived via immunoSEQ multiplex PCR, lists solely in-frame clones and lacks some. The table shows more than 95,000 clones, with 64% occurring only once. The sample was PBMCs. All receptors derive from a man aged 55 to 70 in good health and CMV-seronegative.

The CDR3: CSVVRQGWGYTF. CDR3 bases: TGCAGCGTGGTAAGACAGGGCTGGGGCTACACCTTC. This sequence joins TRBV29-1 and TRBJ1-2; 7 nucleotides match TRBD1. V trimming: 6 bases; J trimming: 8 bases; junction bases outside the gene matches: 9. The CDR3 is 12 amino acids. Germline V gene lookup returns CDR1 SQVTM and CDR2 ANQGSEA.

A single count supports this clone. The chain is built from TRBV19 and TRBJ2-1, with TRBD2 matching over 9 bases. CDR3 length: 16 residues. J lost 8 bases, V lost 5 bases, and 13 bases had no gene match. CDR1 is LNHDA, CDR2 SQIVND, per germline (reference sequence). Here the CDR3 reads CASSPLKRGAGDEQFF. CDR3 coding DNA: TGTGCCAGTAGTCCCCTAAAGCGGGGGGCCGGGGATGAGCAGTTCTTC.

In the case of this clone: One end of the junction is discordant with germline, which a read error may explain. The V gene is TRBV7-9, the J gene TRBJ1-4; tentatively, D is TRBD1 (6 bases). The CDR3 loop spans 17 amino acids. Germline V gene lookup returns CDR1 SEHNR and CDR2 FQNEAQ (reference sequence). Here the CDR3 reads CSSSSDSLVAYNEKLFF. CDR3 coding DNA: TGTTCCAGCAGCTCGGACAGTCTGGTCGCGTATAATGAAAAACTGTTTTTT.

This chain connects TRBV2 to TRBJ1-1, with no clear D. Germline CDR1 reads SNHLY; CDR2 reads FYNNEI. V was trimmed by 7 bases and J by 0 bases, leaving 12 bases between them. The CDR3 sequence is 14 residues long. This chain's CDR3 is CASMWRSMNTEAFF. The CDR3 DNA is TGTGCCAGCATGTGGAGAAGCATGAACACTGAAGCTTTCTTT.

The V call is TRBV6-6, the J call TRBJ2-1; 9 nucleotides agree with TRBD2. With 0 bases clipped from V and 6 bases from J, the junction kept 3 bases outside the gene matches. The length of the CDR3 is 15 residues. Per germline, CDR1 MNHNY and CDR2 SVGAGI (reference sequence). CDR3 DNA: TGTGCCAGCAGTTACTCGGCGGGAGGGACCAATGAGCAGTTCTTC. It translates to CASSYSAGGTNEQFF.

This clone was seen a single time. The V and J genes are TRBV4-1 and TRBJ2-7; 12 bases fit TRBD2. This CDR3 has 15 residues. Germline V lookup: CDR1 MGHRA, CDR2 YSYEKL. With V trimmed by 7 bases and J by 3 bases, 7 bases remained unmatched. The CDR3 loop reads CASTLLAGGFYEQYF. The CDR3 nucleotides are TGCGCCAGCACCCTACTAGCGGGGGGATTCTACGAGCAGTACTTC.

The chain carries TRBV9 and TRBJ2-5; TRBD1 aligns across 8 bases. The germline CDR1 and CDR2 sequences are SGDLS and YYNGEE. V lost 3 bases and J lost 10; bases outside the gene matches: 11. The CDR3 loop spans 14 amino acids. DNA for the CDR3: TGTGCCAGCAGCGCACCGGGACAGGCTGGCGTCCAGTACTTC. This encodes CASSAPGQAGVQYF.

There are a few counts of this clone. The chain combines TRBV5-6 with TRBJ1-2; no definite D call. Trimming took off 4 bases at V and 4 bases at J, with 14 bases between the two ends. CDR1 is SGHDT, CDR2 YYEEEE, per germline. The CDR3 runs to 14 residues. The DNA of the CDR3 is TGTGCCAGCAGCGCGGGTCACTCCCTCTATGGCTACACCTTC. Protein product: CASSAGHSLYGYTF.

This chain uses TRBV5-5 with TRBJ1-4, with a possible D match to TRBD1 (6 bases). Trimming took 4 bases from V and 4 from J, leaving 11 bases between them. This CDR3 has 14 residues. The germline CDR1 and CDR2 sequences are SGHKS and YYEKEE (reference sequence). This CDR3 reads CASSTTGLNEKLFF. The CDR3 bases are TGTGCCAGCAGCACGACAGGCCTTAATGAAAAACTGTTTTTT.

This clone has just a few counts. The chain joins TRBV5-1 to TRBJ2-1; weak D call: TRBD1 (6 bases). This CDR3 contains 14 residues. Trimming removed 4 bases at V and 9 bases at J, with 17 bases between. The germline V gene encodes CDR1 SGHRS and CDR2 YFSETQ. CDR3: CASSLQGGAGEQFF. DNA for the CDR3: TGCGCCAGCAGCCTACAGGGTGGGGCGGGTGAGCAGTTCTTC. Together with reference TRBV5-1 and TRBJ2-1, the CDR3 gives the full variable domain: KAGVTQTPRYLIKTRGQQVTLSCSPISGHRSVSWYQQTPGQGLQFLFEYFSETQRNKGNFPGRFSGRQFSNSRSEMNVSTLELGDSALYLCASSLQGGAGEQFFGPGTRLTVL.